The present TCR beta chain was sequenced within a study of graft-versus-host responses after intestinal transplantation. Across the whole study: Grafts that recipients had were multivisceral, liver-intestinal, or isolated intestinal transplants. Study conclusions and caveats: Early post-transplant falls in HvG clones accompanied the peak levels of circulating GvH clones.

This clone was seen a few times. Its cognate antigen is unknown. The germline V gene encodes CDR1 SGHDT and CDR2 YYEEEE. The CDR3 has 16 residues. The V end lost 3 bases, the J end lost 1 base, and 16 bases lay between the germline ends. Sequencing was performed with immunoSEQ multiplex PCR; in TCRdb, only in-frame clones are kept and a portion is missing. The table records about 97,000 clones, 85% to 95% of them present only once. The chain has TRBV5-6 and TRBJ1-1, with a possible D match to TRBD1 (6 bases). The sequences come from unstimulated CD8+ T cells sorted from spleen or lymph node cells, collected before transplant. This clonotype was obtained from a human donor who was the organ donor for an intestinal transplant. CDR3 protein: CASSSRQVSRNTEAFF. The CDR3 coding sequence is TGTGCCAGCAGCTCCCGACAGGTGAGCAGGAACACTGAAGCTTTCTTT.